These 4 T cell receptor beta chains were sequenced from one sample in a study (dated by TCRdb to about 2016). The library was produced with RT-PCR. The sequencing machine was an Illumina MiSeq. Through fastp at Q25 and MiXCR, TCRdb rebuilt clones from the public reads, retaining in-frame beta chains. Rows are unified per CDR3 protein, each entry keeping the most common DNA and genes. Recorded for this sample are about 680,000 distinct CDR3 sequences; more than 13% of them occurred a single time. The ten largest clones take up 3.6% of the sample. Sequenced: memory CD4+ T cells from blood. All receptors come from a female donor in good health, serving as a healthy control.

This chain links TRBV3-1 with TRBJ2-7, with a weak D call TRBD1 (5 bases). Germline-derived CDR1 and CDR2 are LGHDT and YNNKEL (reference sequence). V was clipped by 0 bases and J by 2 bases, with 11 bases between them. The CDR3 contains 15 residues. The CDR3 loop is CASSQDTGSPYEQYF. CDR3 in DNA: TGTGCCAGCAGCCAAGACACAGGATCCCCCTACGAGCAGTACTTC.

This chain links TRBV6-2 or TRBV6-3 with TRBJ1-2; unclear D gene. The CDR3 spans 10 residues. Germline CDR1 MNHEY, CDR2 SVGEGT. V was pared by 8 bases and J by 4 bases, with 5 bases between. The CDR3 DNA follows: TGTGCCAGCGGAACCTATGGCTACACCTTC. Translated: CASGTYGYTF.

The sample holds many counts of this clonotype. V usage is TRBV6-1 and J usage is TRBJ2-5, with 8 bases that match TRBD1. Trimming took 6 bases from V and 2 from J; bases not matched to a gene: 8. This CDR3 spans 15 amino acids. Germline loops: CDR1 MNHNS, CDR2 SASEGT. The CDR3 sequence: CASSLHGTGQETQYF. The CDR3 nucleotides read TGTGCCAGCAGCCTCCACGGGACAGGACAAGAGACCCAGTACTTC.

CDR3 in DNA: TGTGCCAGCAGCTTAGGATTCGCGGGATACAATGAGCAGTTCTTC. Protein sequence: CASSLGFAGYNEQFF. This sequence joins TRBV11-2 and TRBJ2-1; D perhaps matches TRBD2 (6 bases). The CDR3 is 15 amino acids. The germline gives CDR1 SGHAT, CDR2 FQNNGV. V shed 1 base and J shed 4 bases, with 11 bases lying between them.